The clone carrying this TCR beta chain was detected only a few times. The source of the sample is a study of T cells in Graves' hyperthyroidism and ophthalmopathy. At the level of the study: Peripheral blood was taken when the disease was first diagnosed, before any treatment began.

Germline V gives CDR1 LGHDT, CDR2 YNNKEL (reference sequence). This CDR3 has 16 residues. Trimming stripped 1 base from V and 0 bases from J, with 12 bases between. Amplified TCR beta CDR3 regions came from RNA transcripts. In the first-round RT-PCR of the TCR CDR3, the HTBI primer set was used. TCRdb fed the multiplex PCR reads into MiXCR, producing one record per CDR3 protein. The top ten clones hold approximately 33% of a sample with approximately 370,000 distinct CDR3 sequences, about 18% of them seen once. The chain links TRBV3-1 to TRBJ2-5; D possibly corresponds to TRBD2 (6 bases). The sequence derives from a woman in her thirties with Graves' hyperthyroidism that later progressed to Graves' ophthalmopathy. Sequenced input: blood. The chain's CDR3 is CASSQVWSGDQETQYF. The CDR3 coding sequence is TGTGCCAGCAGCCAAGTCTGGTCGGGGGACCAAGAGACCCAGTACTTC.